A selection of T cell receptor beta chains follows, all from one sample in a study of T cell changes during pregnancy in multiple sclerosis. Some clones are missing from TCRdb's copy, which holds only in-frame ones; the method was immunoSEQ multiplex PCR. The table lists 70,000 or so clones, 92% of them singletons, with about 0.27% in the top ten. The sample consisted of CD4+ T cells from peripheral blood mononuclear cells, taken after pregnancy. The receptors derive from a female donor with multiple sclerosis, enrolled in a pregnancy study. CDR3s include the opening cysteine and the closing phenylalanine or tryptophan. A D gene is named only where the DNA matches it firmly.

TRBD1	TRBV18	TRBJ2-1	CASSPGTGRDEQFF
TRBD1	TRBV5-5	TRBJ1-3	CASSPRPPPGGQGYGNTIYF
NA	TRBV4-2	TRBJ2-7	CASSQDWSSYEQYF
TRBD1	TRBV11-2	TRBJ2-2	CASSLWGNRGGELFF
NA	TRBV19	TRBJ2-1	CASSIFSGVVGNEQFF
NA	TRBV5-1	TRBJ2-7	CASSFSDEQYF
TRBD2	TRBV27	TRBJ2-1	CASSLTRTSGTSYNEQFF
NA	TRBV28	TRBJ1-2	CASTHGGTGNYGYTF
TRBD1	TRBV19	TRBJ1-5	CASRFKDRGNQPQHF
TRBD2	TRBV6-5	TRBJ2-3	CASSYSHTLADTQYF
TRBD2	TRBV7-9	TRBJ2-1	CASSLITGLAGTDEQFF
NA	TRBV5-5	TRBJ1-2	CASSSPGLYGYTF
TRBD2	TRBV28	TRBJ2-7	CASSIRTSGSNEQYF
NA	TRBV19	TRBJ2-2	CATETGTRNTGELFF
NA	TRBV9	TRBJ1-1	CASSSPGGGRVNTEAFF
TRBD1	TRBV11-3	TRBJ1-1	CASSYRGGEAFF
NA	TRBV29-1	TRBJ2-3	CSAGQYTDTQYF
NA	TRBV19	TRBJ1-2	CASSSRSHLGNGGYWGYTF
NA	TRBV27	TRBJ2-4	CASSLSLAGAKNIQYF
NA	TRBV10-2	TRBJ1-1	CASTAKLGGQAFF
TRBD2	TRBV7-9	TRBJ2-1	CASSPGLAGVNEQFF
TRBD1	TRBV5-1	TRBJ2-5	CASSFGQGSSKTQYF
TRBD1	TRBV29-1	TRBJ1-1	CSVDRGTEAFF
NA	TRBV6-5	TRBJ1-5	CASSTGHLGNQPQHF
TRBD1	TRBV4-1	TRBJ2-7	CASSQFSAGTGVNEQYF
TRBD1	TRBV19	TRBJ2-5	CASSLGQLQETQYF
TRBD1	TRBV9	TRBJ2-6	CASSVTGGRAGANVLTF
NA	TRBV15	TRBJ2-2	CATSSPRGTGELFF
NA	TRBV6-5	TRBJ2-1	CASSYVSATENNEQFF
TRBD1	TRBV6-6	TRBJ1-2	CASSYRGQGAPGYTF
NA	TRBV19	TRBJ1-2	CASSTPGEPNYGYTF
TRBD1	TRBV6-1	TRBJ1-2	CASSEQRGRINYGYTF
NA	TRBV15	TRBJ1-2	CATSRVGTEGYGYTF
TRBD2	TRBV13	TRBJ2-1	CASSRRTSGSYNEQFF